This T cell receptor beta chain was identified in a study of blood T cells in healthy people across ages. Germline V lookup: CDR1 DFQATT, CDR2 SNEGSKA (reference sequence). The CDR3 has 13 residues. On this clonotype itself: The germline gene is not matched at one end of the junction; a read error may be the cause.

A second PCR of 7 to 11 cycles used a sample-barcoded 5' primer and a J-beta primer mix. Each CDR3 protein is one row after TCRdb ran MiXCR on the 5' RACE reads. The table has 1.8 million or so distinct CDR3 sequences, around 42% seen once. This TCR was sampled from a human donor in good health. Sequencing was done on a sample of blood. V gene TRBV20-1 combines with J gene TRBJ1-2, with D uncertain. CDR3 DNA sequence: TGCAGTGCGAGAATGGACCCCGCAGTGGGCTACACTTTC. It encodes CSARMDPAVGYTF.